This is a list of T cell receptor beta chains from one sample in a study of blood T cells in healthy people across ages. TCRdb reanalysed the 5' RACE reads using MiXCR and keeps one entry per CDR3 protein. Among about 1.5 million distinct CDR3 sequences listed, roughly 43% were seen once. The sequenced sample consisted of blood. These TCRs come from a woman between 18 and 29 years old in good health. Both conserved end residues are part of each CDR3. Fields, in order: D gene, clone size, J gene, V gene, CDR3 DNA, CDR3 protein. D genes are given only for firm matches. Clone size is shown for a subset of rows, as once, few, many or a class of expanded clone.

TRBD2,few,TRBJ2-7,TRBV29-1,TGCAGCGTTGAGGGACTAGCGTCCGAGCAGTACTTC,CSVEGLASEQYF
.,.,TRBJ2-5,TRBV20-1,TGCAGTGCTAGACAACGACGAGGGCAAGAGACCCAGTACTTC,CSARQRRGQETQYF
TRBD2,few,TRBJ2-7,TRBV3-1,TGTGCCAGCAGCCAACTGACTAGCGACTACGAGCAGTACTTC,CASSQLTSDYEQYF
.,.,TRBJ1-2,TRBV10-3,TGTGCCATCGGGACCGACTGGTATGGCTACACCTTC,CAIGTDWYGYTF
.,.,TRBJ2-7,TRBV20-1,TGCAGTGCTAGAATATACAATGAGCAGTACTTC,CSARIYNEQYF
TRBD1,.,TRBJ2-6,TRBV7-2,TGTGCCAGCAGCTTAGCGAAGACAGGGGTCTACTGTGGGGCCAACGTCCTGACTTTC,CASSLAKTGVYCGANVLTF
TRBD2,once,TRBJ2-5,TRBV4-2,TGTGCCAGCAGCCAAGGAGTAGCGGGAGTCCAAGAGACCCAGTACTTC,CASSQGVAGVQETQYF
TRBD2,many,TRBJ2-3,TRBV29-1,TGCAGCGTTGTGGGGACTAGCGCGGGATCAGATACGCAGTATTTT,CSVVGTSAGSDTQYF
.,.,TRBJ2-7,TRBV15,TGTGCCACCAGCAGAGGATTGGCAGGGATGATCTCCTACGAGCAGTACTTC,CATSRGLAGMISYEQYF
TRBD2,few,TRBJ2-7,TRBV20-1,TGCAGTGCTAGAGATAGACTAGCGGGATACAATGAGCAGTACTTC,CSARDRLAGYNEQYF
TRBD2,.,TRBJ2-3,TRBV12-3/TRBV12-4,TGTGCCAGCAGACCAAGAGGAGGAGGGACTAGCGGGGGCGGCACAGATACGGAGTATTTT,CASRPRGGGTSGGGTDTEYF
TRBD1,few,TRBJ2-1,TRBV28,TGTGCCACCCACCGGGACAGGGCGAACAATGAGCAGTTCTTC,CATHRDRANNEQFF
TRBD2,few,TRBJ2-7,TRBV6-1,TGTGCCAGCAGTCGGAGACTAGCGGGGGGGAGCTCCTACGAGCAGTACTTC,CASSRRLAGGSSYEQYF
TRBD2,few,TRBJ2-1,TRBV29-1,TGCAGCATTGAATTCCAGCGGGAGAGGAGAAGGTTCTTC,CSIEFQRERRRFF
TRBD1,.,TRBJ1-6,TRBV10-3,TGTGCCATCAGTGAGTCCCAGGGGGCGCGAGGATCACCCCTCCACTTT,CAISESQGARGSPLHF
.,.,TRBJ1-1,TRBV5-1,TGCGCCAGCAGCCCCTCAGGGACCACTGAAGCTTTCTTT,CASSPSGTTEAFF